This entry lists 28 T cell receptor beta chains sequenced from one sample in a study of blood T cell repertoires in COVID-19. The assay was immunoSEQ multiplex PCR, and TCRdb's table has in-frame clones only and misses some. The sample lists 180,000 or so clones, 83% occurring once. Sequencing input: PBMCs or T cells enriched from blood (not recorded which). Every receptor here comes from a woman aged 45-59 years in a cohort exposed to, infected with or recovered from COVID-19 (not recorded which).

The rearrangement uses TRBV19 and TRBJ1-2; D is unresolved. Germline lookup yields CDR1 LNHDA and CDR2 SQIVND (reference sequence). The V gene lost 1 base and the J gene lost 0 bases, with 12 bases spanning the gap. The CDR3 contains 16 residues. CDR3 loop: CASSIGWSGTNYGYTF. The CDR3 coding sequence is TGTGCCAGTAGTATAGGTTGGTCCGGGACTAACTATGGCTACACCTTC.

The rearrangement links TRBV5-1 to TRBJ1-2; 11 nucleotides align to TRBD1. The CDR3 is 16 residues long. V was clipped by 2 bases and J by 10 bases; unmatched bases: 13. CDR1 is SGHRS, CDR2 YFSETQ, per germline. CDR3 region: CASSLTGTGGRSIYTF. As DNA, the CDR3 is TGCGCCAGCAGCTTAACCGGGACAGGGGGGCGGAGTATCTACACCTTC. Together with reference TRBV5-1 and TRBJ1-2, the CDR3 gives the full variable domain: KAGVTQTPRYLIKTRGQQVTLSCSPISGHRSVSWYQQTPGQGLQFLFEYFSETQRNKGNFPGRFSGRQFSNSRSEMNVSTLELGDSALYLCASSLTGTGGRSIYTFGSGTRLTVV.

The V call is TRBV9, the J call TRBJ2-7; no clear D gene. V lost 3 bases and J 5 bases, leaving 12 bases between the germline ends. The CDR3 runs 13 residues. CDR1 is SGDLS and CDR2 is YYNGEE in the germline V gene. The CDR3 DNA follows: TGTGCCAGCAGCGGCGCCTATGGTGACGAGCAGTACTTC. This codes for CASSGAYGDEQYF.

The chain employs TRBV19 and TRBJ1-1; TRBD1 might be the D (6 bases). The CDR3 sequence is 15 residues long. V was cut by 4 bases and J by 2 bases, with 14 bases left in between. The germline gives CDR1 LNHDA, CDR2 SQIVND (reference sequence). CDR3 region: CASSKTGMLNTEAFF. The CDR3 region has the DNA TGTGCCAGTAGTAAAACAGGGATGCTTAACACTGAAGCTTTCTTT.

CDR3 loop: CASSQDSPHRSYEQYF. CDR3 DNA: TGTGCCAGCTCACAGGATAGCCCCCATCGATCCTACGAGCAGTACTTC. The chain is built from TRBV18 and TRBJ2-7; unclear D gene. The germline CDR1 and CDR2 sequences are KGHSH and LQKENI. The CDR3 consists of 16 residues. The V and J ends lost 4 bases and 1 base respectively, with 17 bases between them.

This chain uses TRBV6-5 with TRBJ1-5; the match to TRBD1 covers 8 bases. From germline, CDR1 is MNHEY and CDR2 SVGAGI. This CDR3 has 15 amino acids. The V segment lost 6 bases and the J segment 4 bases; nucleotides outside the gene matches: 8. The CDR3, as DNA: TGTGCCAGCAGAGGTAACCGGGACAGGAATCAGCCCCAGCATTTT. This sequence encodes CASRGNRDRNQPQHF.

The V call is TRBV7-2, the J call TRBJ2-1, with a weak D call TRBD2 (6 bases). The CDR3 is 15 residues long. V lost 3 bases, J lost 6 bases, and 15 bases lay in between. CDR1 is SGHTA, CDR2 FQGNSA, per germline. CDR3 bases: TGTGCCAGCAGCTTCCCGGGTGCGGGGACCAATGAGCAGTTCTTC. Amino acid sequence: CASSFPGAGTNEQFF. Full variable domain (outside the CDR3, taken from reference TRBV7-2 and TRBJ2-1): GAGVSQSPSNKVTEKGKDVELRCDPISGHTALYWYRQSLGQGLEFLIYFQGNSAPDKSGLPSDRFSAERTGGSVSTLTIQRTQQEDSAVYLCASSFPGAGTNEQFFGPGTRLTVL.

The chain uses TRBV3-1 (or the pseudogene TRBV3-2) and TRBJ1-2; 7 nucleotides agree with TRBD1. CDR3 length equals 14 residues. In germline, CDR1 is LGHDT, CDR2 YNNKEL (reference sequence). V shed 2 bases and J 6 bases; nucleotides not matched to a gene: 6. CDR3 in amino acids: CASSQLTGNNGYTF. The CDR3 DNA follows: TGTGCCAGCAGCCAATTGACAGGGAACAATGGCTACACCTTC.

Notes on this clone: Since the CDR3 does not end with the conserved phenylalanine or tryptophan, this likely comes from a read error. The rearrangement joins TRBV6-5 to TRBJ1-6, with a tentative D call TRBD1 (6 bases). Germline assignment: CDR1 MNHEY and CDR2 SVGAGI. V was trimmed by 6 bases and J by 5 bases, leaving 11 bases between them. The CDR3 is 14 amino acids. CDR3 loop: CASSLDRNNSPLHL. Here the CDR3 DNA reads TGTGCCAGCAGCCTCGACAGGAATAATTCACCCCTCCACCTT.

This clone was seen only once. V usage is TRBV6-4 and J usage is TRBJ1-1; D unclear. Looked up from germline, CDR1 is MRHNA and CDR2 is SNTAGT. Trimming took 4 bases from V and 4 from J, leaving 10 bases between them. The CDR3 is 13 amino acids. As DNA, the CDR3 is TGTGCCAGCAGTGTGAGGGAGGGCACTGAAGCTTTCTTT. Residues: CASSVREGTEAFF.

This clone was detected once. The chain joins TRBV28 to TRBJ1-3, with D unresolved. Between the trimmed V and J ends, which lost 7 bases and 3 bases, there was a span of 13 bases. In germline, CDR1 is MDHEN, CDR2 SYDVKM. The CDR3 loop spans 14 amino acids. This CDR3 reads CASTPPGYGNTIYF. Here the CDR3 DNA reads TGTGCCAGCACCCCTCCGGGGTATGGAAACACCATATATTTT.

The CDR3 is CASSQDTSSGGDTQYF. The CDR3 DNA is TGCGCCAGCAGCCAGGACACTTCTAGCGGGGGTGATACGCAGTATTTT. V is TRBV4-3 and J is TRBJ2-3, with 10 bases identical to TRBD2. The junction had 9 bases not matched to a gene; V was cut back by 3 bases and J by 6 bases. Germline V gene data show CDR1 as LGHNA and CDR2 as YSLEER. CDR3 length: 16 residues.

Only one count was recorded for this clone. This chain uses TRBV7-2 with TRBJ2-5; D is perhaps TRBD1 (6 bases). Germline V CDR1 and CDR2: SGHTA, FQGNSA. The CDR3 covers 13 residues. Trimming removed 3 bases from V and 5 bases from J, with 10 bases in between. CDR3 nucleotide sequence: TGTGCCAGCAGCTTGGGACATCGGGAGACCCAGTACTTC. This codes for CASSLGHRETQYF.

This chain joins TRBV5-6 and TRBJ2-7; D call uncertain. Trimming stripped 0 bases from V and 2 bases from J, with 6 bases between. Germline V gene lookup returns CDR1 SGHDT and CDR2 YYEEEE. CDR3 length: 13 residues. The CDR3 here is CASSLGPAYEQYF. CDR3 in DNA: TGTGCCAGCAGCTTGGGGCCAGCCTACGAGCAGTACTTC.

On this clone itself: Its ends do not fully match the called genes, so a read error is possible. CDR3 nucleotides: TGTGCCAGCAGCTTATTTCAGTCGAACACTGAAGCTTTCTTT. It codes for CASSLFQSNTEAFF. The chain recombines TRBV27 with TRBJ1-1; D unclear. Germline CDR1 reads MNHEY; CDR2 reads SMNVEV (reference sequence). The CDR3 has 14 amino acids.

CDR3: CASSPLASSYNEQFF. CDR3 sequence (DNA): TGTGCCAGCAGTCCCCTCGCGAGCTCCTACAATGAGCAGTTCTTC. The chain is built from TRBV2 and TRBJ2-1, with D unclear. Trimming removed 5 bases from V and 0 bases from J, with 11 bases in between. The CDR3 contains 15 residues. The germline gives CDR1 SNHLY, CDR2 FYNNEI.

The CDR3 reads CASSLSGGGLDQPQHF. Here the CDR3 DNA reads TGTGCCAGCAGCTTATCAGGGGGCGGATTAGATCAGCCCCAGCATTTT. The chain has TRBV7-2 and TRBJ1-5, with TRBD1 matching 8 bases. V lost 2 bases, J lost 5 bases, and 8 bases stayed unmatched. CDR3 size: 16 residues. In germline, CDR1 is SGHTA, CDR2 FQGNSA.

The chain carries TRBV4-1 and TRBJ2-1, with TRBD2 matching over 10 bases. The CDR3 sequence is 15 residues long. After removal of 2 bases from V and 6 bases from J, the junction contained 4 bases not matched to a gene. The germline V gene has CDR1 MGHRA and CDR2 YSYEKL. The CDR3 DNA follows: TGCGCCAGCAGCCAACTAGCGGGAGTGTTCAATGAGCAGTTCTTC. This sequence encodes CASSQLAGVFNEQFF.

The chain uses TRBV6-5 and TRBJ1-2; 7 nucleotides match TRBD1. CDR1 and CDR2 from the germline V gene are MNHEY and SVGAGI. The junction had 15 bases not matched to a gene; V was cut back by 6 bases and J by 8 bases. This CDR3 contains 15 residues. CDR3 in DNA: TGTGCCAGCAGGGCCCCGGGACAGCGTTTCTCCGGCTACACCTTC. It codes for CASRAPGQRFSGYTF.

J is TRBJ2-1 and V is TRBV6-2 or TRBV6-3, with D perhaps matching TRBD2 (5 bases). The V end was cut by 2 bases, the J end by 8 bases, with 10 bases between. The CDR3 spans 13 residues. In germline, CDR1 is MNHEY, CDR2 SVGEGT. This CDR3 reads CASSYRDSDEQFF. Written as DNA, the CDR3 is TGTGCCAGCAGTTACAGAGATAGCGATGAGCAGTTCTTC.

This sequence joins TRBV24-1 and TRBJ2-7; tentative D call: TRBD2 (5 bases). This CDR3 is 14 amino acids long. V lost 11 bases and J lost 4, with 20 bases in between. Germline V CDR1 and CDR2: KGHDR, SFDVKD. The CDR3 nucleotides read TGTGCCAGGGAAGAGAGGGTCGCGCCTTACGAGCAGTACTTC. Its protein product is CAREERVAPYEQYF.

The CDR3 reads CAIRPATNEKLFF. For the CDR3, the DNA is TGTGCCATCAGACCAGCAACTAATGAAAAACTGTTTTTT. The rearrangement links TRBV10-3 to TRBJ1-4; D is unresolved. V dropped 6 bases and J dropped 0 bases, with 5 bases sitting between them. Germline CDR1 is ENHRY and CDR2 is SYGVKD. The CDR3 runs to 13 residues.

This chain uses TRBV6-2 or TRBV6-3 with TRBJ2-3, with 14 nucleotides matching TRBD2. Trimming took 5 bases from V and 3 from J; bases not matched to a gene: 13. CDR3 length: 19 residues. Germline CDR1 is MNHEY and CDR2 is SVGEGT. As DNA, the CDR3 is TGTGCCAGCAGTCTCGGGACTAGCGGGGGCCTGGCCATGACAGATACGCAGTATTTT. Protein product: CASSLGTSGGLAMTDTQYF.

The V call is TRBV27, the J call TRBJ1-2, with TRBD1 matching 7 bases. The V gene's germline CDR1 is MNHEY and CDR2 SMNVEV (reference sequence). J gave up 7 bases and V 6 bases, and 14 bases lay outside the gene matches. The CDR3 runs 15 residues. CDR3 in amino acids: CASSPHDRVRSGYTF. The DNA for the CDR3 is TGTGCCAGCAGCCCCCACGACAGGGTTAGGTCTGGCTACACCTTC.

The CDR3 loop is CASGGGGEAFF. The CDR3 DNA sequence: TGTGCCAGCGGGGGAGGAGGGGAAGCTTTCTTT. The V call is TRBV2, the J call TRBJ1-1, with D tentatively TRBD1 (5 bases). The V and J ends lost 8 bases and 8 bases respectively, with 12 bases between them. The CDR3 is 11 amino acids. Germline V CDR1 and CDR2: SNHLY, FYNNEI.

This chain joins TRBV18 and TRBJ2-1; the D gene is possibly TRBD1 (5 bases). Trimming left V 3 bases short and J 5 bases short, with 11 bases between. From germline, CDR1 is KGHSH and CDR2 LQKENI. The CDR3 is 14 residues long. The CDR3 DNA reads as TGTGCCAGCTCACCTAGGGGCGGAGACAATGAGCAGTTCTTC. This sequence encodes CASSPRGGDNEQFF. Complete variable domain (other parts from reference TRBV18 and TRBJ2-1): NAGVMQNPRHLVRRRGQEARLRCSPMKGHSHVYWYRQLPEEGLKFMVYLQKENIIDESGMPKERFSAEFPKEGPSILRIQQVVRGDSAAYFCASSPRGGDNEQFFGPGTRLTVL.

This clone has at least ten counts. V usage is TRBV19 and J usage is TRBJ1-2, with a weak D call TRBD1 (6 bases). This CDR3 spans 14 amino acids. With 5 bases removed from V and 6 bases from J, the gap between germline ends came to 16 bases. Germline values: CDR1 LNHDA, CDR2 SQIVND (reference sequence). CDR3 region: CASSLPDRRDGYTF. The CDR3 region has the DNA TGTGCCAGTAGTCTCCCGGACAGACGCGATGGCTACACCTTC.

The rearrangement links TRBV28 to TRBJ2-5, with 8 positions matching TRBD2. CDR1 is MDHEN and CDR2 is SYDVKM in the germline V gene. J gave up 0 bases and V 5 bases, and 2 bases lay outside the gene matches. This CDR3 region has 14 residues. The CDR3 reads CASSAGGHQETQYF. Here the CDR3 DNA reads TGTGCCAGCAGTGCGGGGGGCCACCAAGAGACCCAGTACTTC. Drawing the rest from reference TRBV28 and TRBJ2-5, the complete variable domain is DVKVTQSSRYLVKRTGEKVFLECVQDMDHENMFWYRQDPGLGLRLIYFSYDVKMKEKGDIPEGYSVSREKKERFSLILESASTNQTSMYLCASSAGGHQETQYFGPGTRLLVL.